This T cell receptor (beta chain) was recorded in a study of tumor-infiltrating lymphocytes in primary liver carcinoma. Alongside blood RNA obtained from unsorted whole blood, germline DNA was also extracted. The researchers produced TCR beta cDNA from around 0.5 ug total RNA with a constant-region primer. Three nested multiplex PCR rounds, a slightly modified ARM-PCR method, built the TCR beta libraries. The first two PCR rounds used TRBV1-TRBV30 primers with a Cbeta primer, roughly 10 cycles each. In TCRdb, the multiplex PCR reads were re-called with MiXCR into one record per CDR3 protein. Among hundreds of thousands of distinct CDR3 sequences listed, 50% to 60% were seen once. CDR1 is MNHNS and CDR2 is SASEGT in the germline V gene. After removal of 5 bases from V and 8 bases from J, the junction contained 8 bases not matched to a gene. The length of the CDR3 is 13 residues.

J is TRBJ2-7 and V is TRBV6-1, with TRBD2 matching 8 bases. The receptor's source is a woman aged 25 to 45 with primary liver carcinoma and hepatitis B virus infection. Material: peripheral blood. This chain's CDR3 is CASSPTGGVKQYF. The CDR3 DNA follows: TGTGCCAGCAGTCCTACCGGGGGGGTCAAGCAGTACTTC.